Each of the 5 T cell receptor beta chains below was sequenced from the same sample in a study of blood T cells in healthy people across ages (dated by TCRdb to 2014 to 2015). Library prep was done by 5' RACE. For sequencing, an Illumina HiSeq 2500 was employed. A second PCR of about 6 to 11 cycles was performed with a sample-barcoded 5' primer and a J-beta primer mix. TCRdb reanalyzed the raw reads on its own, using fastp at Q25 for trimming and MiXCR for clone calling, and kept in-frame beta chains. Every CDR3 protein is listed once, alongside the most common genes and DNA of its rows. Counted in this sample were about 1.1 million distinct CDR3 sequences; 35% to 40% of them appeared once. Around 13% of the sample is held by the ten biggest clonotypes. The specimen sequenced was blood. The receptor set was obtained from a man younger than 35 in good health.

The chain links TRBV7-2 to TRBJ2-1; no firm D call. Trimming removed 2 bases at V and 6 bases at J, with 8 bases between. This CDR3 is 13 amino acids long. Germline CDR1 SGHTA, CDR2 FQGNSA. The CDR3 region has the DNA TGTGCCAGCAGCTTATACATATCCAATGAGCAGTTCTTC. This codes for CASSLYISNEQFF.

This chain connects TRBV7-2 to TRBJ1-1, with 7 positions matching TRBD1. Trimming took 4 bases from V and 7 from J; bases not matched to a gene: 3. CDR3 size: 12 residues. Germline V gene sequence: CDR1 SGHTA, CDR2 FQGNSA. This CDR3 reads CASSYGTVEAFF. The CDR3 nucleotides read TGTGCCAGCAGCTACGGGACAGTTGAAGCTTTCTTT.

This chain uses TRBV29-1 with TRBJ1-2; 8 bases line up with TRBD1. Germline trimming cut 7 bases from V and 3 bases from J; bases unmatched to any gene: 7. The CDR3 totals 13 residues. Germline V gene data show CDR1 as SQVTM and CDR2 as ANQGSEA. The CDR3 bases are TGCAGCGCCGACAGGGGAAGCGACTATGGCTACACCTTC. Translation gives CSADRGSDYGYTF.

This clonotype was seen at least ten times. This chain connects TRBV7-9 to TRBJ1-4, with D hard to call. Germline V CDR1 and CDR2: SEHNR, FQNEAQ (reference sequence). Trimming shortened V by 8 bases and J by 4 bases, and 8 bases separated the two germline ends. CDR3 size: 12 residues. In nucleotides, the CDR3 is TGTGCCAGCTCTGGAATTAATGAAAAACTGTTTTTT. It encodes CASSGINEKLFF.

In DNA, the CDR3 is TGTGCCATCAGTCCGAGACAGGGGGTCACAGATACGCAGTATTTT. Its translation is CAISPRQGVTDTQYF. J is TRBJ2-3 and V is TRBV10-3; 9 positions match TRBD1. The CDR3 has 15 residues. Germline values: CDR1 ENHRY, CDR2 SYGVKD. V lost 5 bases and J lost 2; bases outside the gene matches: 5.